This entry describes one T cell receptor beta chain. The antigen is not known. Germline values: CDR1 MDHEN, CDR2 SYDVKM. V was trimmed by 10 bases and J by 4 bases, leaving 19 bases between them. The CDR3 covers 15 residues. All trial patients relapsed after autologous stem cell transplantation. This sample was included in a study of PD-1 blockade in classical Hodgkin lymphoma. Notes on the study in general: CD8+ TCR diversity did not rise significantly by C4D1, unlike CD4+. Newly diagnosed patients had baseline TCR diversity that was reportedly lower than that of healthy donors.

Sequencing was performed with immunoSEQ multiplex PCR; in TCRdb, only in-frame clones are kept and a portion is missing. There are roughly 19,000 clones in the sample; around 75% occur only once, and about 24% lies in the top ten. The chain is built from TRBV28 and TRBJ1-4; tentatively, D is TRBD1 (5 bases). The sample consisted of peripheral blood mononuclear cells (PBMCs), taken at baseline. This receptor was taken from a human donor with classical Hodgkin lymphoma. The CDR3 is CATGISAGDNEKLFF. In DNA form, the CDR3 reads TGTGCCACCGGGATTTCGGCGGGGGATAATGAAAAACTGTTTTTT.